This section outlines one T cell receptor (beta chain) sequence together with its context. The antigen remains undetermined. Per the germline V gene, CDR1 is SGHTS and CDR2 is YDEGEE. CDR3 length: 18 residues. The V segment lost 2 bases and the J segment 4 bases; nucleotides outside the gene matches: 18. This sample is drawn from a study of early T cells in non-severe SARS-CoV-2 infection. Background on the study: The sequenced material was bulk RNA from unsorted whole blood, and its chains were unpaired.

The protocol attached unique molecular identifiers to individual cDNA molecules. TCRdb re-called the 5' RACE reads with MiXCR, one entry per CDR3 protein. The data contain approximately 88,000 distinct CDR3 sequences, approximately 15% of them seen just once; the ten biggest clones take up about 1.5%. Study-wide results and limits: Clonotype matching in VDJdb favored anti-spike CD8 responses and did not capture private and CD4 specificities.

What was sequenced was whole blood. The TCR comes from an adult who was a healthcare worker with PCR-confirmed SARS-CoV-2 infection or an uninfected control (not recorded which). The chain is built from TRBV5-8 and TRBJ2-7, with 7 bases fitting TRBD2. CDR3 amino acids: CASSFLGWSQGEGYEQYF. The CDR3 DNA sequence: TGTGCCAGCAGCTTCCTTGGCTGGTCACAAGGGGAGGGTTACGAGCAGTACTTC.